This T cell receptor (beta chain) was recorded in a study of blood T cell repertoires in COVID-19. As for the study in general: T cells, B-cell-depleted T cells, or PBMCs provided the cDNA or gDNA that served as material.

Profiling relied on immunoSEQ multiplex PCR, and the TCRdb table lists in-frame clones only, not all of them. In the table there are 140,000 to 150,000 clones, 84% of which are singletons. Those who participated ranged in age from roughly 18 to 89 years and resided in 24 US areas. Clinical history reported by participants formed the basis on which cohorts were assigned. This clone was counted a single time. The TCR originated in a woman in her forties or fifties who had been exposed to COVID-19. Sequences were obtained from PBMCs or T cells enriched from blood (not recorded which).

The CDR3 reads CASSIWGSTDTQYF. The CDR3 DNA follows: TGTGCCAGCTCAATCTGGGGCAGCACAGATACGCAGTATTTT. V usage is TRBV18 and J usage is TRBJ2-3; a weak D match, TRBD1 (5 bases). With 5 bases removed from V and 0 bases from J, the gap between germline ends came to 9 bases. In germline, CDR1 is KGHSH, CDR2 LQKENI. The CDR3 runs to 14 residues.